This T cell receptor beta chain comes out of a study of cytomegalovirus exposure and HLA in healthy donors. Study in general: Earlier sequencing of about 179 million T cells yielded around 100 million unique TCR beta sequences.

Germline values: CDR1 SGHRS, CDR2 YFSETQ. Germline trimming cut 4 bases from V and 4 bases from J; bases unmatched to any gene: 1. The CDR3 is 13 residues long. Study findings and constraints: Researchers reported that a few CMV-associated chains were confirmed in vitro as CMV antigen-specific.

In regard to this clone: Its target is unknown.

The study ran its PCR with 60 Vbeta and 13 Jbeta primers. TCRdb's copy holds only in-frame clones and misses some; the assay was immunoSEQ multiplex PCR. The sample carries about 180,000 clones, roughly 80% recorded once. Sequencing was carried out using PBMCs. This rearrangement joins TRBV5-1 to TRBJ2-5, with 10 bases fitting TRBD2. The source is a woman aged 18-30 years in good health and CMV-seropositive. CDR3 in amino acids: CASSIAGGETQYF. The CDR3 coding sequence is TGCGCCAGCAGCATAGCGGGGGGAGAGACCCAGTACTTC.